Listed here are 24 T cell receptor beta chains from one sample, sequenced in a study of T cell responses to AZD1222 COVID-19 vaccine. Measured with immunoSEQ multiplex PCR; TCRdb has only the in-frame clones, and not every one. The table shows 100,000 or so clones, with around 84% occurring only once. Sequencing was performed on peripheral blood, taken 28 days after the second AZD1222 dose. The receptors here all came from an adult who received the AZD1222 COVID-19 vaccine.

This clone was found a few times. J is TRBJ1-2 and V is TRBV5-1; no definite D call. Germline lookup yields CDR1 SGHRS and CDR2 YFSETQ. Trimming stripped 3 bases from V and 7 bases from J, with 16 bases between. The CDR3 is made up of 14 amino acids. Here the CDR3 reads CASSSGVIERGYTF. In nucleotides, the CDR3 is TGCGCCAGCAGCTCCGGAGTGATTGAGCGTGGCTACACCTTC.

The V gene is TRBV24-1, the J gene TRBJ2-3; D is unresolved. The V end lost 4 bases, the J end lost 3 bases, and 4 bases lay between the germline ends. The CDR3 consists of 12 residues. Per the germline V gene, CDR1 is KGHDR and CDR2 is SFDVKD. CDR3 in DNA: TGTGCCACCAGTGACCATACAGATACGCAGTATTTT. The encoded protein is CATSDHTDTQYF.

This clone has more than one count but fewer than ten. The chain has TRBV9 and TRBJ2-1, with 7 bases fitting TRBD1. Germline values: CDR1 SGDLS, CDR2 YYNGEE. The CDR3 runs to 17 residues. Germline trimming cut 4 bases from V and 5 bases from J; bases unmatched to any gene: 15. CDR3 protein: CASSTLPGQGVNNEQFF. The CDR3 region has the DNA TGTGCCAGCAGCACCCTACCTGGGCAGGGGGTCAACAATGAGCAGTTCTTC.

The V and J genes are TRBV30 and TRBJ2-7; D unresolved. The CDR3 runs to 13 residues. V was clipped by 1 base and J by 4 bases, with 11 bases between them. Per the germline V gene, CDR1 is GTSNPN and CDR2 is SVGIG (reference sequence). The CDR3 loop reads CAWSGLPEYEQYF. DNA of the CDR3: TGTGCCTGGAGTGGTTTGCCCGAATACGAGCAGTACTTC.

The chain links TRBV28 to TRBJ1-6; D remains ambiguous. CDR1 and CDR2 (germline): MDHEN, SYDVKM. Trimming removed 6 bases at V and 6 bases at J, with 9 bases between. There are 13 residues in the CDR3. The CDR3 sequence: CASSSGTNSPLHF. As DNA, the CDR3 is TGTGCCAGCAGCTCGGGAACTAATTCACCCCTCCACTTT.

This rearrangement joins TRBV7-9 to TRBJ1-3; 8 bases match TRBD1. The V gene end was trimmed by 3 bases and the J gene end by 0 bases; junction bases not matched to a gene: 7. The length of the CDR3 is 17 residues. Per the germline V gene, CDR1 is SEHNR and CDR2 is FQNEAQ (reference sequence). CDR3 loop: CASSLPGQGSSGNTIYF. CDR3 coding DNA: TGTGCCAGCAGCTTGCCCGGACAGGGTTCCTCTGGAAACACCATATATTTT.

V is TRBV15 and J is TRBJ2-1; the D gene is possibly TRBD2 (6 bases). Germline V CDR1 and CDR2: LNHNV, YYDKDF (reference sequence). Trimming took 0 bases from V and 10 from J, leaving 22 bases between them. The CDR3 contains 17 residues. CDR3 nucleotides: TGTGCCACCAGCAGAGAATATCGGACTACAGGTCGAAGGGAGCAGTTCTTC. The encoded protein is CATSREYRTTGRREQFF.

The rearrangement uses TRBV5-1 and TRBJ1-3; TRBD1 aligns across 7 bases. V was clipped by 4 bases and J by 2 bases; unmatched bases: 12. The CDR3 sequence is 17 residues long. Germline V gene lookup returns CDR1 SGHRS and CDR2 YFSETQ. This CDR3 reads CASSTGPGTAPGNTIYF. The CDR3 DNA reads as TGCGCCAGCAGCACAGGACCCGGGACAGCCCCTGGAAACACCATATATTTT. The full variable domain, in which reference TRBV5-1 and TRBJ1-3 provide the parts outside the CDR3, is KAGVTQTPRYLIKTRGQQVTLSCSPISGHRSVSWYQQTPGQGLQFLFEYFSETQRNKGNFPGRFSGRQFSNSRSEMNVSTLELGDSALYLCASSTGPGTAPGNTIYFGEGSWLTVV.

The rearrangement joins TRBV18 to TRBJ1-2; no reliable D call. Germline CDR1 and CDR2: KGHSH and LQKENI. The V gene lost 2 bases and the J gene lost 1 base, with 5 bases spanning the gap. CDR3 size: 13 residues. The CDR3 is CASSPTDNYGYTF. In DNA form, the CDR3 reads TGTGCCAGCTCACCAACAGATAACTATGGCTACACCTTC.

The chain is built from TRBV5-1 and TRBJ2-5; TRBD2 aligns across 9 bases. Germline V lookup: CDR1 SGHRS, CDR2 YFSETQ. Trimming removed 1 base from V and 5 bases from J; junction bases left unmatched: 15. The length of the CDR3 is 18 residues. CDR3: CASSLRNSGSLPGETQYF. DNA of the CDR3: TGCGCCAGCAGCTTGCGCAATAGCGGGAGCCTTCCTGGGGAGACCCAGTACTTC.

This clone turned up a few times. V and J are TRBV3-1 (or the pseudogene TRBV3-2) and TRBJ1-2, with 9 bases that match TRBD1. The CDR3 totals 15 residues. Losses at the gene ends were 4 bases for V and 3 bases for J; bases not matched to a gene: 6. Germline loops: CDR1 LGHDT, CDR2 YNNKEL (reference sequence). The CDR3 region has the DNA TGTGCCAGCAGCCGGGGACAGGGAAACGACTATGGCTACACCTTC. It specifies CASSRGQGNDYGYTF.

The V gene is TRBV5-1, the J gene TRBJ1-5; 7 nucleotides match TRBD1. Germline-derived CDR1 and CDR2 are SGHRS and YFSETQ. J lost 9 bases, V lost 4 bases, and 13 bases had no gene match. The CDR3 is made up of 15 amino acids. CDR3 region: CASSVGQTAGAPQHF. CDR3 in DNA: TGCGCCAGCAGCGTGGGACAGACCGCAGGGGCGCCCCAGCATTTT.

This chain joins TRBV2 and TRBJ2-7; perhaps TRBD2 as D (6 bases). The CDR3 runs to 15 residues. Germline CDR1 is SNHLY and CDR2 is FYNNEI. V lost 2 bases and J 5 bases, leaving 16 bases between the germline ends. CDR3 amino acids: CASSESGGRVHEQYF. CDR3 nucleotide sequence: TGTGCCAGCAGTGAATCCGGGGGACGAGTGCACGAGCAGTACTTC.

V usage is TRBV5-1 and J usage is TRBJ2-7; D is perhaps TRBD1 (6 bases). The CDR3 spans 13 residues. With 5 bases removed from V and 2 bases from J, the gap between germline ends came to 11 bases. The germline gives CDR1 SGHRS, CDR2 YFSETQ. The CDR3: CASRKAGAYEQYF. The CDR3 DNA reads TGCGCCAGCAGGAAGGCAGGGGCCTACGAGCAGTACTTC.

This chain links TRBV28 with TRBJ1-2, with 7 nucleotides matching TRBD1. The CDR3 loop spans 13 amino acids. V shed 3 bases, J shed 7 bases, and the junction held 5 bases outside the gene matches. Germline loops: CDR1 MDHEN, CDR2 SYDVKM. CDR3 loop: CASSFDRAIGYTF. DNA of the CDR3: TGTGCCAGCAGTTTCGACAGGGCTATTGGCTACACCTTC.

This clone was detected once. The rearrangement uses TRBV12-3 or TRBV12-4 and TRBJ1-2; no firm D call. The CDR3 has 12 amino acids. V was cut by 4 bases and J by 8 bases, with 11 bases left in between. The CDR3 nucleotides read TGTGCCAGCAGTTGGACCTCGCGGGGCTACACCTTC. Encoded protein: CASSWTSRGYTF.

The V gene is TRBV6-5, the J gene TRBJ2-1, with 7 positions matching TRBD2. The CDR3 has 16 residues. J was trimmed by 5 bases and V by 4 bases; bases with no gene match: 11. Per germline, CDR1 MNHEY and CDR2 SVGAGI. The CDR3 region has the DNA TGTGCCAGCAGTTTATTAAGTGAGAGCGGGGACAATGAGCAGTTCTTC. It yields the protein CASSLLSESGDNEQFF.

The J gene is TRBJ1-2, the V gene TRBV6-5; 8 bases are shared with TRBD1. J lost 8 bases, V lost 7 bases, and 9 bases had no gene match. This CDR3 has 13 residues. In germline, CDR1 is MNHEY, CDR2 SVGAGI. CDR3 DNA sequence: TGTGCCAGCACTCCGTTGACAGGGGAGGGCTACACCTTC. This translates into CASTPLTGEGYTF.

The chain uses TRBV3-1 (or the pseudogene TRBV3-2) and TRBJ2-2; possible D gene TRBD2, 5 bases. Germline values: CDR1 LGHDT, CDR2 YNNKEL (reference sequence). The ends were cut back, 1 base at V and 4 bases at J, with 7 bases in the middle. The CDR3 has 14 amino acids. CDR3 loop: CASSQAGSTGELFF. The CDR3 bases are TGTGCCAGCAGCCAAGCGGGGAGCACCGGGGAGCTGTTTTTT.

The chain uses TRBV7-9 and TRBJ1-1, with D unresolved. V dropped 5 bases and J dropped 2 bases, with 3 bases sitting between them. The germline CDR1 and CDR2 sequences are SEHNR and FQNEAQ (reference sequence). The CDR3 is made up of 11 amino acids. The CDR3 loop is CASSGNTEAFF. Here the CDR3 DNA reads TGTGCCAGCAGCGGAAACACTGAAGCTTTCTTT.

There are a few counts of this clone. This chain links TRBV3-1 (or the pseudogene TRBV3-2) with TRBJ2-3, with 9 bases aligning to TRBD2. Germline V gene data show CDR1 as LGHDT and CDR2 as YNNKEL (reference sequence). The CDR3 spans 17 residues. V dropped 0 bases and J dropped 4; count of bases not matched to a gene: 8. This CDR3 is CASSQDPASGVADTQYF. In nucleotides, the CDR3 is TGTGCCAGCAGCCAAGATCCCGCTAGCGGGGTGGCAGATACGCAGTATTTT.

The chain is built from TRBV7-9 and TRBJ2-1; 8 bases map to TRBD2. The CDR3 consists of 14 residues. CDR1 SEHNR and CDR2 FQNEAQ come from the germline V gene (reference sequence). V was pared by 3 bases and J by 8 bases, with 6 bases of the junction left unmatched. The CDR3 DNA reads as TGTGCCAGCAGCTTGAGCGGGAGAGAAGATGAGCAGTTCTTC. Translated, it gives CASSLSGREDEQFF.

This chain joins TRBV12-3 or TRBV12-4 and TRBJ2-7; D gene ambiguous. This CDR3 contains 13 residues. V was cut by 5 bases and J by 1 base, with 9 bases left in between. The CDR3 loop reads CASSRVNSYEQYF. The CDR3, as DNA: TGTGCCAGCAGTAGGGTCAATTCCTACGAGCAGTACTTC.

The rearrangement links TRBV24-1 to TRBJ1-1; TRBD1 is a possible D gene (6 bases). Trimming took off 2 bases at V and 3 bases at J, with 12 bases between the two ends. The CDR3 length is 15 residues. Germline V gene lookup returns CDR1 KGHDR and CDR2 SFDVKD. CDR3 sequence reads: CATSDSRGRDTEAFF. DNA for the CDR3: TGTGCCACCAGTGATTCTCGGGGGCGGGACACTGAAGCTTTCTTT.